This is a list of T cell receptor beta chains from one sample in a study of T-cell memory formation after mild COVID-19. In TCRdb, the 5' RACE reads were re-called with MiXCR into one record per CDR3 protein. There are hundreds of thousands of distinct CDR3 sequences in the sample; roughly 17% occur only once, and 22% lies in the top ten. The sample was PBMCs or a T cell subset sorted from them (not recorded which). Every receptor here comes from a man between 18 and 29 years old who had mild COVID-19 (a few samples of this study predate the infection). Cell type and time point are not known. Both conserved end residues are part of each CDR3. Fields, in order: D gene, J gene, clone size, V gene, CDR3 protein, CDR3 DNA. The D gene is left open where the match is weak. Rows give clone size only sometimes, using once, few, many, or a class for an expanded clone.

>TRBD2|TRBJ2-5|NA|TRBV7-2
CASSFFGGKETQYF
TGTGCCAGCAGCTTCTTCGGGGGGAAAGAGACCCAGTACTTC
>TRBD2|TRBJ2-5|NA|TRBV7-2
CASIRTSGEETQYF
TGTGCCAGCATCCGGACTAGCGGGGAAGAGACCCAGTACTTC
>TRBD2|TRBJ2-3|NA|TRBV7-6
CASSFGGGSDTQYF
TGTGCCAGCAGCTTCGGCGGGGGGTCGGATACGCAGTATTTT
>TRBD1|TRBJ2-1|NA|TRBV27
CASSLLSVGGQDEQFF
TGTGCCAGCAGTTTATTAAGCGTGGGTGGACAGGATGAGCAGTTCTTC
>TRBD1|TRBJ1-4|NA|TRBV7-9
CASSAPGTVNEKLFF
TGTGCCAGCAGTGCTCCCGGGACAGTAAATGAAAAACTGTTTTTT
>NA|TRBJ2-2|NA|TRBV5-1
CASSLAVGWSTGELFF
TGCGCCAGCAGCTTGGCCGTAGGGTGGAGCACCGGGGAGCTGTTTTTT
>NA|TRBJ2-5|NA|TRBV4-1
CASSLTVKQETQYF
TGCGCCAGCAGCCTGACGGTGAAGCAAGAGACCCAGTACTTC
>NA|TRBJ2-5|NA|TRBV9
CASSPRAGGETQYF
TGTGCCAGCAGCCCCCGGGCGGGTGGAGAGACCCAGTACTTC
>NA|TRBJ1-3|few|TRBV11-2
CASSLDWGSGNTIYF
TGTGCCAGCAGCTTAGATTGGGGCTCTGGAAACACCATATATTTT
>NA|TRBJ2-2|NA|TRBV7-9
CASSLRDNLDTGELFF
TGTGCCAGCAGCTTACGGGATAACTTGGACACCGGGGAGCTGTTTTTT
>NA|TRBJ1-1|NA|TRBV7-2
CASSLARANTEAFF
TGTGCCAGCAGCTTAGCCCGGGCGAACACTGAAGCTTTCTTT
>TRBD1|TRBJ1-2|NA|TRBV5-4
CASSSGQGDSGYTF
TGTGCCAGCAGCTCGGGACAGGGAGATAGTGGCTACACCTTC
>TRBD1|TRBJ2-3|NA|TRBV7-3
CASSFRGGAGDTQYF
TGTGCCAGCAGCTTTAGAGGGGGCGCAGGGGATACGCAGTATTTT
>NA|TRBJ1-5|NA|TRBV6-1
CASSVGGNQPQHF
TGTGCCAGCAGTGTAGGAGGAAATCAGCCCCAGCATTTT
>NA|TRBJ1-5|many|TRBV7-2
CASSPTTNQPQHF
TGTGCCAGCAGCCCCACGACCAATCAGCCCCAGCATTTT
>NA|TRBJ1-5|NA|TRBV4-1
CASSQPRRQPYQPQHF
TGCGCCAGCAGCCAACCCCGAAGACAGCCTTATCAGCCCCAGCATTTT
>NA|TRBJ2-7|few|TRBV29-1
CSVKGPGGEYEQYF
TGCAGCGTTAAAGGGCCAGGGGGGGAGTACGAGCAGTACTTC
>NA|TRBJ2-3|many|TRBV7-2
CASRHSGFTDTQYF
TGTGCCAGCAGACATAGCGGATTCACAGATACGCAGTATTTT
>NA|TRBJ1-1|NA|TRBV20-1
CSARGALNTEAFF
TGCAGTGCGCGGGGGGCCTTGAACACTGAAGCTTTCTTT
>NA|TRBJ1-1|few|TRBV5-1
CASSHTRGWANTEAFF
TGCGCCAGCAGCCACACCAGAGGGTGGGCGAACACTGAAGCTTTCTTT
>NA|TRBJ1-2|NA|TRBV12-3/TRBV12-4
CASSPRGQESYGYTF
TGTGCCAGCAGCCCACGGGGGCAGGAGTCCTATGGCTACACCTTC
>TRBD2|TRBJ2-5|many|TRBV7-6
CASSLPGGRQTQYF
TGTGCCAGCAGCCTACCCGGGGGGAGACAGACCCAGTACTTC
>NA|TRBJ1-2|few|TRBV7-2
CASSLVVGRVGNYGYTF
TGTGCCAGCAGCTTAGTCGTCGGCAGGGTAGGGAACTATGGCTACACCTTC
>NA|TRBJ2-2|NA|TRBV12-3/TRBV12-4
CASSFSPGELFF
TGTGCCAGCAGTTTCTCTCCCGGGGAGCTGTTTTTT
>NA|TRBJ2-6|NA|TRBV9
CASSVTPLRGTGANVLTF
TGTGCCAGCAGCGTCACTCCCCTCAGGGGTACTGGGGCCAACGTCCTGACTTTC
>NA|TRBJ2-5|NA|TRBV14
CASSRPGTNQETQYF
TGTGCCAGCAGCCGCCCCGGGACCAACCAAGAGACCCAGTACTTC
>TRBD1|TRBJ1-1|NA|TRBV7-9
CASSLDTGGAGKAFF
TGTGCCAGCAGCTTGGATACAGGGGGCGCGGGTAAAGCTTTCTTT
>NA|TRBJ1-3|few|TRBV12-3/TRBV12-4
CATPHSSGNTIYF
TGTGCCACCCCTCACAGCTCTGGAAACACCATATATTTT
>NA|TRBJ2-5|few|TRBV6-6
CASSSGVLQETQYF
TGTGCCAGCAGTTCGGGGGTCCTCCAAGAGACCCAGTACTTC
>TRBD2|TRBJ2-3|NA|TRBV6-1
CASSALLAPVTDTQYF
TGTGCCAGCAGTGCTTTACTAGCGCCCGTCACAGATACGCAGTATTTT
>NA|TRBJ1-2|NA|TRBV12-3/TRBV12-4
CASSLGLRDWSGYTF
TGTGCCAGCAGTTTAGGTCTCCGGGATTGGTCTGGCTACACCTTC
>TRBD1|TRBJ2-7|NA|TRBV6-5
CASSRSDRVAEQYF
TGTGCCAGCAGCCGATCGGACAGGGTGGCCGAGCAGTACTTC
>NA|TRBJ2-1|few|TRBV10-3
CAISESPQSLLEDEQFF
TGTGCCATCAGTGAGTCCCCCCAGTCCCTATTGGAAGATGAGCAGTTCTTC
>TRBD1|TRBJ1-5|NA|TRBV20-1
CSASGTGGNQPQHF
TGCAGTGCGAGTGGGACAGGGGGCAATCAGCCCCAGCATTTT
>TRBD1|TRBJ2-1|many|TRBV5-5
CASSLTGGGYNEQFF
TGTGCCAGCAGCTTGACAGGGGGAGGCTACAATGAGCAGTTCTTC
>NA|TRBJ1-2|NA|TRBV4-3
CASSQDWAGGGYTF
TGCGCCAGCAGCCAAGATTGGGCAGGAGGCGGCTACACCTTC
>TRBD2|TRBJ2-3|few|TRBV20-1
CSAPGLAGPGQVTDTQYF
TGCAGTGCGCCGGGACTAGCGGGACCGGGGCAGGTTACAGATACGCAGTATTTT
>NA|TRBJ2-5|NA|TRBV12-3/TRBV12-4
CASSLGDMEETQYF
TGTGCCAGCAGTTTAGGGGACATGGAGGAGACCCAGTACTTC
>NA|TRBJ2-1|few|TRBV30
CAWSRGAYNEQFF
TGTGCCTGGAGTAGGGGGGCCTACAATGAGCAGTTCTTC
>NA|TRBJ2-1|NA|TRBV29-1
CSVKISLNEQFF
TGCAGCGTTAAGATTAGCCTCAATGAGCAGTTCTTC
>NA|TRBJ1-2|NA|TRBV7-6
CASRANFGSPGYTF
TGTGCCAGCAGGGCTAATTTTGGGAGTCCTGGCTACACCTTC
>NA|TRBJ1-1|NA|TRBV12-3/TRBV12-4
CASSRRAGVIEAFF
TGTGCCAGCAGCCGTCGAGCAGGGGTCATTGAAGCTTTCTTT
>NA|TRBJ1-2|many|TRBV2
CASEGNNYGYTF
TGTGCCAGCGAGGGGAATAACTATGGCTACACCTTC